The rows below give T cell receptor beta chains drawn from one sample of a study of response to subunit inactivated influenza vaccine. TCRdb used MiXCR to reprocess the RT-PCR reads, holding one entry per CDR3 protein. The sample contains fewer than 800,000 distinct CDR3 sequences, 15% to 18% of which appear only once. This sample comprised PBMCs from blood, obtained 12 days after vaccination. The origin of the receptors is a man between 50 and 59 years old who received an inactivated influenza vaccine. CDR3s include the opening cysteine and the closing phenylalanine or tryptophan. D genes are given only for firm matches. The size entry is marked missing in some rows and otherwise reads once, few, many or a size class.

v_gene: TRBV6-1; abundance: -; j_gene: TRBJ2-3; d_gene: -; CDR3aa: CASSRDYRVVTDTQYF
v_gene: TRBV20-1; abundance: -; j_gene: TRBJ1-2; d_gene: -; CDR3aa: CSARDRQVNYGYTF
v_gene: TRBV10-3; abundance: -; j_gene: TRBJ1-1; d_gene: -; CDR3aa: CAISPRGNTEAFF
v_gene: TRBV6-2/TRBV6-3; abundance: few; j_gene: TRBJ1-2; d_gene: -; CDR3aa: CASWTFGDSNYGYTF
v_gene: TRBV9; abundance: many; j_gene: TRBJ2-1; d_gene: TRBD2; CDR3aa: CASSVEPSGRANEQFF
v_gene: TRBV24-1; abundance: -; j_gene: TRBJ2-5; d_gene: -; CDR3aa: CATSIGLGGETQYF
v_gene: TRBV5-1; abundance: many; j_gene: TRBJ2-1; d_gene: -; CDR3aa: CASSLPGGAYNEQFF
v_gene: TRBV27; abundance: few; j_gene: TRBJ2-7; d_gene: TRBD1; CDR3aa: CASSLSPGQGSYEQYF
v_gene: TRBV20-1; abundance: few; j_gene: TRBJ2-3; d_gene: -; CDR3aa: CSARDLRGITDTQYF
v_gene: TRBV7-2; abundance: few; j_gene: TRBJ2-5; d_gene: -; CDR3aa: CASSFIPPACYF
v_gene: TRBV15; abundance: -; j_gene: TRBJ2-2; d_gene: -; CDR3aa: CATSSKQGGYTGELFF
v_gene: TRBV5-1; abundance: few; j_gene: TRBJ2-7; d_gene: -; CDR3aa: CASSSYRGGVYEQYF
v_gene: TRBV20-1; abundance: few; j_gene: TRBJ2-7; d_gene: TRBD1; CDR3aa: CSAVNGQGVDEQYF
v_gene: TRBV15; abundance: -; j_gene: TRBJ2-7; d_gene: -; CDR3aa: CATSRDWPSYEQYF
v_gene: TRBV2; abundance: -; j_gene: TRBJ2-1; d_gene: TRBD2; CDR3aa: CASNDGTSGTFYPEQFF
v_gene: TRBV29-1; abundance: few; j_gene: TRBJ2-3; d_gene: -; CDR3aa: CSVVGLLKHTDTQYF
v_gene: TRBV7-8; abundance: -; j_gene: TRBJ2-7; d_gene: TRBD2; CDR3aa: CASSLKSWTSGYLKGQYF
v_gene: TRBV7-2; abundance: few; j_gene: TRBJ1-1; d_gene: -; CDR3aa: CASSLRGGATEAFF
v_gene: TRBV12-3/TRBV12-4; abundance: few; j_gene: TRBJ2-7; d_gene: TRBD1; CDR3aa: CASSPGRSGGQGIYEQYF
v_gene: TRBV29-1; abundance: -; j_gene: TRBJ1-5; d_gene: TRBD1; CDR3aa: CSVGQGAGQPQHF
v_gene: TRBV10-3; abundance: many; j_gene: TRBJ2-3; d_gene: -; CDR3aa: CAITPGDTDTQYF
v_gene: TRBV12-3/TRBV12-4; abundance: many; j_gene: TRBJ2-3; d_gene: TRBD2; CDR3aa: CASSFQWLAGVTDTQYF
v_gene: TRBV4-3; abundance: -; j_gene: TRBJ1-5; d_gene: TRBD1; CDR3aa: CASSQAWDRGGYSNQPQHF
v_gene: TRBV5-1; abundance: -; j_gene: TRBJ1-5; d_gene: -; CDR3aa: CASSAGDSNQPQHF
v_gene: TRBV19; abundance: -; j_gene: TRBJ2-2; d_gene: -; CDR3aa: CASSMVRYTGELFF
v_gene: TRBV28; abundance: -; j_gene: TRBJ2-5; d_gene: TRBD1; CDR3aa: CAAQAGQVGAETQYF
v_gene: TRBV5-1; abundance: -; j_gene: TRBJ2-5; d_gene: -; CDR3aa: CASSLTGRPDQETQYF
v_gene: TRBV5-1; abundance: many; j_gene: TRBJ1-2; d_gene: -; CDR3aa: CASSLGQGAYGYTF
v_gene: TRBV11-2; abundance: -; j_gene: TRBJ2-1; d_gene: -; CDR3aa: CASSFMGYLEQFF
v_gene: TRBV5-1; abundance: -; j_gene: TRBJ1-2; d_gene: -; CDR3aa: CASSGGGSNYGYTF
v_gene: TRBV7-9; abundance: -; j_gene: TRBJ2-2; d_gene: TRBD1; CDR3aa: CASSAGTGPGELFF
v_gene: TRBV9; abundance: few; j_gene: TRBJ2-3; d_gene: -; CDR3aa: CASSVQAASTDTQYF
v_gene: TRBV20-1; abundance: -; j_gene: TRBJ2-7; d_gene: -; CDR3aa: CSARGGFSYEQYF
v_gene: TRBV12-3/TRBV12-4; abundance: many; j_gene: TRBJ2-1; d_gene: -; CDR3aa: CASSFNLNNEQFF
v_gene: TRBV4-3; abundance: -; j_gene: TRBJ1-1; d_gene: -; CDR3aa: CASSQVARGGSEAFF
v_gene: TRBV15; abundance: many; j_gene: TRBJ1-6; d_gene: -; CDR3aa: CATSRVPYNSPLHF
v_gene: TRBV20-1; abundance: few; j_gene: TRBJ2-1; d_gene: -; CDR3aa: CSARDISLPLYNEQFF